This T cell receptor beta chain is from a study of T-cell memory formation after mild COVID-19. V shed 5 bases and J 6 bases; nucleotides not matched to a gene: 1. The CDR3 runs 14 residues. CDR1 SGHTA and CDR2 FQGNSA come from the germline V gene. This clonotype appeared a few times. A 5'RACE reaction primed in the constant segment made cDNA libraries of TCR alpha and TCR beta, and these carried sample barcodes and UMIs. Using its own MiXCR run on the 5' RACE reads, TCRdb lists one record per CDR3 protein. The data hold roughly 600,000 distinct CDR3 sequences, with roughly 18% observed a single time.

The rearrangement joins TRBV7-2 to TRBJ2-3; the match to TRBD2 covers 14 bases. The clonotype comes from an adult woman who had mild COVID-19 (a few samples of this study predate the infection). Cell type and time point are not known. The sample was PBMCs or a T cell subset sorted from them (not recorded which). The CDR3 sequence: CASSRLAGGDTQYF. CDR3 DNA: TGTGCCAGCAGCAGACTAGCGGGGGGGGATACGCAGTATTTT. Based on the CDR3 plus reference TRBV7-2 and TRBJ2-3, the full variable domain is GAGVSQSPSNKVTEKGKDVELRCDPISGHTALYWYRQSLGQGLEFLIYFQGNSAPDKSGLPSDRFSAERTGGSVSTLTIQRTQQEDSAVYLCASSRLAGGDTQYFGPGTRLTVL.